The 25 T cell receptor beta chains reported below all come from one sample, sequenced in a study of OX40 agonist ivuxolimab in advanced cancers. The assay was immunoSEQ multiplex PCR, and TCRdb's table has in-frame clones only and misses some. The repertoire has some 68,000 clones, approximately 86% of them found once; the top ten carry approximately 1%. Source: CD4+ or CD8+ T cells sorted from blood, taken in a trial of the OX40 agonist ivuxolimab. Receptor source: an adult with an advanced solid tumor such as melanoma, head and neck, liver or kidney cancer.

The J gene is TRBJ2-2, the V gene TRBV7-2; 11 positions agree with TRBD2. CDR3 size: 16 residues. CDR1 and CDR2 from the germline V gene are SGHTA and FQGNSA. J was trimmed by 7 bases and V by 7 bases; bases with no gene match: 11. CDR3: CASIRNSGRVVGELFF. CDR3 in DNA: TGTGCCAGCATCCGGAATAGCGGGAGGGTAGTCGGGGAGCTGTTTTTT.

The rearrangement uses TRBV11-2 and TRBJ1-2; TRBD1 agrees at 7 bases. Per the germline V gene, CDR1 is SGHAT and CDR2 is FQNNGV. This CDR3 has 15 residues. The V and J ends lost 5 bases and 5 bases, in that order; junction bases with no gene match: 11. The CDR3 region has the DNA TGTGCCAGCAGCGAGACAGGGCGTTCTCAATATGGCTACACCTTC. This codes for CASSETGRSQYGYTF. Full variable domain (outside the CDR3, taken from reference TRBV11-2 and TRBJ1-2): EAGVAQSPRYKIIEKRQSVAFWCNPISGHATLYWYQQILGQGPKLLIQFQNNGVVDDSQLPKDRFSAERLKGVDSTLKIQPAKLEDSAVYLCASSETGRSQYGYTFGSGTRLTVV.

V is TRBV2 and J is TRBJ1-2; D gene uncertain. Looked up from germline, CDR1 is SNHLY and CDR2 is FYNNEI. The CDR3 runs to 12 residues. V was clipped by 5 bases and J by 9 bases, with 13 bases between them. Written as DNA, the CDR3 is TGTGCCAGCAGTCGGGATCCCCTGAGCTACACCTTC. Amino acids: CASSRDPLSYTF.

This clone turned up a few times. The chain joins TRBV28 to TRBJ1-2; no clear D. The CDR3 loop spans 14 amino acids. Germline V gives CDR1 MDHEN, CDR2 SYDVKM. Trimming stripped 1 base from V and 8 bases from J, with 14 bases between. CDR3 residues: CASSLYVREKGYTF. CDR3 DNA sequence: TGTGCCAGCAGTTTATACGTGAGGGAAAAAGGCTACACCTTC.

This rearrangement joins TRBV6-1 to TRBJ1-4; 10 bases fit TRBD1. CDR3 length: 15 amino acids. Germline CDR1 is MNHNS and CDR2 is SASEGT. Unmatched junction bases numbered 7, after V lost 4 bases and J lost 8 bases. The DNA of the CDR3 is TGTGCCAGCAGTGCGACCGGGACAGGGGCCGAAAAACTGTTTTTT. Translation gives CASSATGTGAEKLFF.

This chain uses TRBV11-3 with TRBJ2-1; D is unclear. V was clipped by 1 base and J by 9 bases, with 4 bases between them. The CDR3 has 11 residues. Germline V gene lookup returns CDR1 SGHNT and CDR2 YENEEA. CDR3 bases: TGTGCCAGCAGCTTAGGGGGTGAGCAGTTCTTC. Translating it yields CASSLGGEQFF. The entire variable domain, with the rest obtained from reference TRBV11-3 and TRBJ2-1, is as follows: EAGVVQSPRYKIIEKKQPVAFWCNPISGHNTLYWYLQNLGQGPELLIRYENEEAVDDSQLPKDRFSAERLKGVDSTLKIQPAELGDSAVYLCASSLGGEQFFGPGTRLTVL.

The J gene is TRBJ2-1, the V gene TRBV5-4; D is unresolved. The CDR3 is made up of 13 amino acids. Germline V CDR1 and CDR2: SGHNT, YYREEE (reference sequence). The V gene lost 1 base and the J gene lost 5 bases, with 7 bases spanning the gap. CDR3 bases: TGTGCCAGCAGCTTGTCGCTCAACAATGAGCAGTTCTTC. Protein product: CASSLSLNNEQFF.

The rearrangement links TRBV28 to TRBJ1-4; D is ambiguous. Trimming took 6 bases from V and 0 from J, leaving 11 bases between them. This CDR3 contains 15 residues. Germline values: CDR1 MDHEN, CDR2 SYDVKM. This CDR3 reads CASRASGATNEKLFF. The DNA for the CDR3 is TGTGCCAGCAGGGCTAGCGGTGCAACTAATGAAAAACTGTTTTTT.

The chain joins TRBV19 to TRBJ1-1, with D perhaps matching TRBD1 (5 bases). The CDR3 has 15 amino acids. Germline V CDR1 and CDR2: LNHDA, SQIVND (reference sequence). The V gene lost 4 bases and the J gene lost 5 bases, with 17 bases spanning the gap. DNA of the CDR3: TGTGCCAGTAGTAATTTGGGACCCCGAGGGACTGAAGCTTTCTTT. Its translation: CASSNLGPRGTEAFF.

CDR3 coding DNA: TGCGCCAGCAGCTCACCGGGACAGGGCGACTATGGCTACACCTTC. This translates into CASSSPGQGDYGYTF. The gene calls are TRBV5-1 and TRBJ1-2; 9 positions agree with TRBD1. CDR3 length: 15 amino acids. Germline trimming cut 3 bases from V and 3 bases from J; bases unmatched to any gene: 6. CDR1 is SGHRS and CDR2 is YFSETQ in the germline V gene. The full variable domain, with the rest looked up from reference TRBV5-1 and TRBJ1-2, is KAGVTQTPRYLIKTRGQQVTLSCSPISGHRSVSWYQQTPGQGLQFLFEYFSETQRNKGNFPGRFSGRQFSNSRSEMNVSTLELGDSALYLCASSSPGQGDYGYTFGSGTRLTVV.

The rearrangement uses TRBV29-1 and TRBJ2-3, with 10 bases aligning to TRBD2. The length of the CDR3 is 17 residues. The V gene's germline CDR1 is SQVTM and CDR2 ANQGSEA. V dropped 4 bases and J dropped 3; count of bases not matched to a gene: 13. This chain's CDR3 is CSVGGIAGGRMTDTQYF. The CDR3 nucleotides read TGCAGCGTTGGAGGGATAGCGGGAGGAAGGATGACAGATACGCAGTATTTT.

The J gene is TRBJ2-7, the V gene TRBV21-1; the DNA was not used to check the table's D call, TRBD2. TRBV21-1 is classified as a pseudogene. There are 11 residues in the CDR3. The CDR3 region has the DNA TGTGCCAGCAGCCCTCCCTACGAGCAGTACTTC. Protein: CASSPPYEQYF.

This clone was picked up one time. This chain uses TRBV28 with TRBJ1-3, with D perhaps TRBD1 (5 bases). The CDR3 has 13 residues. V was trimmed by 6 bases and J by 1 base, leaving 7 bases between them. The germline V gene has CDR1 MDHEN and CDR2 SYDVKM. The chain's CDR3 is CASREGSGNTIYF. DNA for the CDR3: TGTGCCAGCAGGGAGGGGTCTGGAAACACCATATATTTT.

The CDR3 DNA reads TGTGCCAGTAGTATAGCTCGGGGGCTACGGTCCGGGGAGCTGTTTTTT. Protein: CASSIARGLRSGELFF. This sequence joins TRBV19 and TRBJ2-2, with D perhaps assigned TRBD1 or TRBD2 (6 bases each). Germline V gene sequence: CDR1 LNHDA, CDR2 SQIVND (reference sequence). The CDR3 length is 16 residues. Trimming pared 1 base from V and 6 bases from J, leaving 15 bases between.

The rearrangement links TRBV28 to TRBJ2-7, with D hard to call. Per the germline V gene, CDR1 is MDHEN and CDR2 is SYDVKM. CDR3 length: 11 amino acids. Trimming cost V 6 bases and J 7 bases, with 10 bases left between them. CDR3 amino acids: CASSRMREQYF. The CDR3 bases are TGTGCCAGCAGCCGGATGCGGGAGCAGTACTTC.

This clone has a handful of counts. This chain joins TRBV28 and TRBJ2-7; D perhaps matches TRBD2 (6 bases). Trimming removed 3 bases from V and 5 bases from J, with 11 bases in between. CDR1 is MDHEN, CDR2 SYDVKM, per germline. The CDR3 is 13 residues long. DNA for the CDR3: TGTGCCAGCAGTTTCTCTGGCGGGAACGAGCAGTACTTC. As protein: CASSFSGGNEQYF.

This chain links TRBV5-1 with TRBJ2-1; 12 positions match TRBD2. The CDR3 runs to 14 residues. Germline lookup yields CDR1 SGHRS and CDR2 YFSETQ. J lost 10 bases, V lost 3 bases, and 5 bases had no gene match. CDR3 sequence reads: CASSSGTSGQEQFF. CDR3 DNA sequence: TGCGCCAGCAGCTCCGGGACTAGCGGGCAGGAGCAGTTCTTC.

The table lists this clone with a count of one. This chain joins TRBV7-9 and TRBJ2-7; D remains ambiguous. The CDR3 is made up of 13 amino acids. Trimming left V 6 bases short and J 0 bases short, with 9 bases between. Germline V gene data show CDR1 as SEHNR and CDR2 as FQNEAQ (reference sequence). In nucleotides, the CDR3 is TGTGCCAGCAGTTCCATAAGCTCCTACGAGCAGTACTTC. Translating it yields CASSSISSYEQYF.

This chain links TRBV28 with TRBJ2-7, with 12 bases that match TRBD2. CDR1 and CDR2 from the germline V gene are MDHEN and SYDVKM. This CDR3 spans 15 amino acids. V trimming: 4 bases; J trimming: 1 base; junction bases outside the gene matches: 2. The CDR3 DNA is TGTGCCAGCAGTTCTAGCGGGAGGGCTTCCTACGAGCAGTACTTC. Amino acids: CASSSSGRASYEQYF.

This clone was detected once. The CDR3 loop reads CASSPPTGLNYGYTF. DNA of the CDR3: TGTGCCAGCAGCCCCCCGACAGGGCTGAACTATGGCTACACCTTC. This chain joins TRBV28 and TRBJ1-2; TRBD1 agrees at 7 bases. The germline gives CDR1 MDHEN, CDR2 SYDVKM. Unmatched junction bases numbered 9, after V lost 6 bases and J lost 2 bases. The length of the CDR3 is 15 residues.

The chain has TRBV29-1 and TRBJ1-5; D perhaps matches TRBD1 (5 bases). With 0 bases removed from V and 5 bases from J, the gap between germline ends came to 11 bases. This CDR3 contains 14 residues. Germline-derived CDR1 and CDR2 are SQVTM and ANQGSEA. The CDR3 here is CSVEDQGADQPQHF. The CDR3 bases are TGCAGCGTTGAAGATCAAGGGGCAGATCAGCCCCAGCATTTT. The complete variable domain, with remaining parts taken from reference TRBV29-1 and TRBJ1-5, reads SAVISQKPSRDICQRGTSLTIQCQVDSQVTMMFWYRQQPGQSLTLIATANQGSEATYESGFVIDKFPISRPNLTFSTLTVSNMSPEDSSIYLCSVEDQGADQPQHFGDGTRLSIL.

This sequence joins TRBV11-2 and TRBJ2-1; the D call may be TRBD1 or TRBD2 (5 bases each). The germline V gene has CDR1 SGHAT and CDR2 FQNNGV. The ends were cut back, 1 base at V and 2 bases at J, with 6 bases in the middle. CDR3 length equals 14 residues. The CDR3 loop is CASSLAGPYNEQFF. The CDR3 DNA reads as TGTGCCAGCAGCTTAGCGGGACCCTACAATGAGCAGTTCTTC.

The CDR3 DNA reads TGCAGCGTTGAAGTCAGGGATTTCATTCAGTACTTC. This translates into CSVEVRDFIQYF. The genes are TRBV29-1 and TRBJ2-4, with D possibly TRBD1 on 5 matching bases. The V end was cut by 1 base, the J end by 9 bases, with 10 bases between. Germline V gives CDR1 SQVTM, CDR2 ANQGSEA. The CDR3 has 12 amino acids.

This chain links TRBV19 with TRBJ1-3; 11 nucleotides line up with TRBD1. The CDR3 runs 14 residues. The germline V gene has CDR1 LNHDA and CDR2 SQIVND (reference sequence). The junction had 4 bases not matched to a gene; V was cut back by 9 bases and J by 3 bases. The CDR3 reads CASGQGASGNTIYF. CDR3 nucleotides: TGTGCCAGCGGACAGGGGGCGAGTGGAAACACCATATATTTT.

The V and J genes are TRBV27 and TRBJ2-5; 9 bases align to TRBD1. The CDR3 is 15 amino acids. Germline CDR1 and CDR2: MNHEY and SMNVEV (reference sequence). Unmatched junction bases numbered 7, after V lost 5 bases and J lost 3 bases. The CDR3 bases are TGTGCCAGCAGTCCGCTGGGGACAGGGAAAGAGACCCAGTACTTC. Protein sequence: CASSPLGTGKETQYF.